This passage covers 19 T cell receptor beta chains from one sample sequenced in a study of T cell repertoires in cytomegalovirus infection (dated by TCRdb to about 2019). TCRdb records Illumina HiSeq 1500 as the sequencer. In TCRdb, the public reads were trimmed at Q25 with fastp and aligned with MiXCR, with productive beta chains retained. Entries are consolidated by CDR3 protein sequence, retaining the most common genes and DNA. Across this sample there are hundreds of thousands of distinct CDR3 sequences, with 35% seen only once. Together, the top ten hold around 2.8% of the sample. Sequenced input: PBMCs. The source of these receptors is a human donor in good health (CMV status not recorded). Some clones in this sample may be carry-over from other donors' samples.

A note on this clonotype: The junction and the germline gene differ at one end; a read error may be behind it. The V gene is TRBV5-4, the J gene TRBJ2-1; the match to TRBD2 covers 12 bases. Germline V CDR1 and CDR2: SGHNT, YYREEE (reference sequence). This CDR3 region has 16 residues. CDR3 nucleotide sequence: TGTGCCCGCAGCCAACTTAAGACTAGCGGGAGCAATGAGCAGTTCTTC. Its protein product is CARSQLKTSGSNEQFF. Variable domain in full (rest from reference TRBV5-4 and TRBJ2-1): ETGVTQSPTHLIKTRGQQVTLRCSSQSGHNTVSWYQQALGQGPQFIFQYYREEENGRGNFPPRFSGLQFPNYSSELNVNALELDDSALYLCARSQLKTSGSNEQFFGPGTRLTVL.

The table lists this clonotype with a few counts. The CDR3 protein is CASSGLVAGELFF. Written as DNA, the CDR3 is TGTGCCAGCAGTGGGTTAGTGGCCGGGGAGCTGTTTTTT. The J gene is TRBJ2-2, the V gene TRBV6-1; D call uncertain. The germline V and J ends were trimmed by 4 bases and 6 bases, with 9 bases remaining between them. CDR3 size: 13 residues. Germline V gives CDR1 MNHNS, CDR2 SASEGT.

CDR3 DNA sequence: TGCAGTGCTGCCATAGCGGGGGATACCACAGATACGCAGTATTTT. Protein product: CSAAIAGDTTDTQYF. This sequence joins TRBV20-1 and TRBJ2-3; 9 bases agree with TRBD2. With V trimmed by 5 bases and J by 2 bases, 8 bases remained unmatched. The CDR3 totals 15 residues. Germline V gene lookup returns CDR1 DFQATT and CDR2 SNEGSKA (reference sequence).

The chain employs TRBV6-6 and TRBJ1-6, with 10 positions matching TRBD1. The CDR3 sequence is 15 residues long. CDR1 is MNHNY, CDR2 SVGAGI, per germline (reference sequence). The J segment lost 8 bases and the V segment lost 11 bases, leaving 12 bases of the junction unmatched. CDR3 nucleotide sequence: TGTGCCGTCAGTTACGCCGGGACAGGGGATTCACCCCTCCACTTT. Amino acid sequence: CAVSYAGTGDSPLHF.

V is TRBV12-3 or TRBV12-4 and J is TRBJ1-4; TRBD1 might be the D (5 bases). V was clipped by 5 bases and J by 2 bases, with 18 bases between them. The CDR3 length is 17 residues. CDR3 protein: CASSKDRGGRTNEKLFF. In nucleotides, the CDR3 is TGTGCCAGCAGTAAAGATCGGGGGGGTCGCACTAATGAAAAACTGTTTTTT.

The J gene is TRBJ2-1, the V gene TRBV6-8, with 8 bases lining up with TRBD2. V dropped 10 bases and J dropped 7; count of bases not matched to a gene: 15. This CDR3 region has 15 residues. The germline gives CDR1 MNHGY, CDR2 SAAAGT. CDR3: CATFPIAGRQNEQFF. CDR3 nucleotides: TGTGCCACGTTCCCAATAGCGGGACGGCAGAATGAGCAGTTCTTC.

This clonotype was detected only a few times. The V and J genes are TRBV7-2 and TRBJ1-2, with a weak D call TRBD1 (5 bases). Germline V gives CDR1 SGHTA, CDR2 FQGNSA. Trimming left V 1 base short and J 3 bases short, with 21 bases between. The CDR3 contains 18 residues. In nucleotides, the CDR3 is TGTGCCAGCAGCTTAGTTGGGACCGAGGGAAGCGGCCACTATGGCTACACCTTC. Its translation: CASSLVGTEGSGHYGYTF.

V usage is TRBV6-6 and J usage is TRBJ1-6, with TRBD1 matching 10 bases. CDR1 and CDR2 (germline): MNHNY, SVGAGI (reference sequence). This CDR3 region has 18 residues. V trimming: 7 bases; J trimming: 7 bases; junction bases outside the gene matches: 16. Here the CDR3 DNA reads TGTGCCAGCATGGGGCGTTTGACAGGGGGCCGACGAAATTCACCCCTCCACTTT. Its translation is CASMGRLTGGRRNSPLHF.

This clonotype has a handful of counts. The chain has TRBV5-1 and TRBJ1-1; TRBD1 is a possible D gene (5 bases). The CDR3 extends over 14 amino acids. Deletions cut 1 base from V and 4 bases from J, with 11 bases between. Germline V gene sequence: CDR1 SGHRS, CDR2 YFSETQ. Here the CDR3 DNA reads TGCGCCAGCAGCTTGCTTAGGGGAAGCACTGAAGCTTTCTTT. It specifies CASSLLRGSTEAFF.

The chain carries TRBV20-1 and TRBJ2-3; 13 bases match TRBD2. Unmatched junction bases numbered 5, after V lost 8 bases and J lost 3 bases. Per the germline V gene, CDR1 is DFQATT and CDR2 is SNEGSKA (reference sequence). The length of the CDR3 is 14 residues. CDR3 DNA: TGCAGTACGAAGACTAGCGGGGGGACAGATACGCAGTATTTT. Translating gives CSTKTSGGTDTQYF.

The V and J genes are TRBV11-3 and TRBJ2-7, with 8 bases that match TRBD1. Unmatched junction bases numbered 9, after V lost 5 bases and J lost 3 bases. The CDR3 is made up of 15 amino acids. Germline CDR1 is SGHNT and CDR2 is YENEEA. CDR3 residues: CASSPNFGTGYEQYF. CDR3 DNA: TGTGCCAGCAGCCCCAACTTCGGGACAGGCTACGAGCAGTACTTC.

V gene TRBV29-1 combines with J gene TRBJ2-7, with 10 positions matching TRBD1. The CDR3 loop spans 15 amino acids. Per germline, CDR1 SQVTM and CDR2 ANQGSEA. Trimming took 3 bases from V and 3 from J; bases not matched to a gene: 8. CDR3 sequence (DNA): TGCAGCGTTGACTTTGTGGGACAGGGGAACTACGAGCAGTACTTC. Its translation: CSVDFVGQGNYEQYF.

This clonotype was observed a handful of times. The CDR3 coding sequence is TGTGCCAGCAGCTTAGCCGGCCCGCCCTTCTTT. As protein: CASSLAGPPFF. The chain has TRBV7-2 and TRBJ1-1; D not resolved. The germline V gene has CDR1 SGHTA and CDR2 FQGNSA. The germline V and J ends were trimmed by 0 bases and 14 bases, with 10 bases remaining between them. The CDR3 contains 11 residues.

CDR3 nucleotides: TGTGCCAGCAGTTCCGGACTAGTTTGGTCAGATACGCAGTATTTT. Translation gives CASSSGLVWSDTQYF. The chain is built from TRBV27 and TRBJ2-3; 7 bases align to TRBD2. Trimming took 4 bases from V and 4 from J; bases not matched to a gene: 8. Per germline, CDR1 MNHEY and CDR2 SMNVEV (reference sequence). The CDR3 extends over 15 amino acids.

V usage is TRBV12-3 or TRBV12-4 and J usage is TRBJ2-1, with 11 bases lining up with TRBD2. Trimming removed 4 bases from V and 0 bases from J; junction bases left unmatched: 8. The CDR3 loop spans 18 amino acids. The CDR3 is CASSSGTSGGSSYNEQFF. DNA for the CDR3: TGTGCCAGCAGTTCCGGGACTAGCGGAGGGAGCTCCTACAATGAGCAGTTCTTC.

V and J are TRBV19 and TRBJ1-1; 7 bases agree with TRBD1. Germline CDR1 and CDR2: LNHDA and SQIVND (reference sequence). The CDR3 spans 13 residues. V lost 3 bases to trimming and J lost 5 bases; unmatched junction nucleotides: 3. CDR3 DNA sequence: TGTGCCAGTAGTATGACAGGGCGGACTGAAGCTTTCTTT. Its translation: CASSMTGRTEAFF.

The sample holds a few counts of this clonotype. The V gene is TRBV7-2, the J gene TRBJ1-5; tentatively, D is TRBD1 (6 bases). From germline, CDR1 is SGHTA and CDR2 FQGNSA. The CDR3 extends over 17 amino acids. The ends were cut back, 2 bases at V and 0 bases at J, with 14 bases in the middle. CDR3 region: CASSLQGWDYSNQPQHF. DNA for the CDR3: TGTGCCAGCAGCTTACAGGGGTGGGATTATAGCAATCAGCCCCAGCATTTT.

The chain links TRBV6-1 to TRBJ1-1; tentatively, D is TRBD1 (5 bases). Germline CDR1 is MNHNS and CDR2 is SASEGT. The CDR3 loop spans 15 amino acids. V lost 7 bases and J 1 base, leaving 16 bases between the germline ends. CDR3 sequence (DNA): TGTGCCAGCATAACCTGGGATGGGGGGAACACTGAAGCTTTCTTT. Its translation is CASITWDGGNTEAFF.

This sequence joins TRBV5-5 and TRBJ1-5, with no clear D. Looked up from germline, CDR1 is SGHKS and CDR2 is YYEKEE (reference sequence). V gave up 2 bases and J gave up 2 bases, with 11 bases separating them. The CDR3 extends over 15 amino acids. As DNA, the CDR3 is TGTGCCAGCAGCTTAGCATGGGCGGGCAATCAGCCCCAGCATTTT. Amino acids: CASSLAWAGNQPQHF.